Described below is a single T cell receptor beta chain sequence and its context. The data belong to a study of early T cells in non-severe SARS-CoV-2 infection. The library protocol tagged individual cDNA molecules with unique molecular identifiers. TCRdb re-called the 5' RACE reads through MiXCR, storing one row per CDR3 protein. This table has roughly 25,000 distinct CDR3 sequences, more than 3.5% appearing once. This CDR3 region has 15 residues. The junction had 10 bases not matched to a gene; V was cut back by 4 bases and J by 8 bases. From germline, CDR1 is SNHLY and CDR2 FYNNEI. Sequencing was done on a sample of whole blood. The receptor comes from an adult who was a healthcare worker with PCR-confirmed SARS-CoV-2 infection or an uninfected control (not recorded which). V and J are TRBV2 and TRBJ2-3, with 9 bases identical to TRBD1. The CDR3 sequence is CASSGDRAKTGTQYF. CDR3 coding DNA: TGTGCCAGCAGTGGGGACAGGGCGAAGACGGGTACGCAGTATTTT.